This T cell receptor beta chain emerged from a study of blood T cell repertoires in COVID-19. The CDR3 runs 14 residues. The germline V and J ends were trimmed by 6 bases and 7 bases, with 16 bases remaining between them. Germline CDR1 and CDR2: SNHLY and FYNNEI. Original analysis: Estimates of nucleated cell counts were drawn from the amplification of reference gene primers. Sequenced by immunoSEQ multiplex PCR; TCRdb stores in-frame clones only, minus some. V, J and clone size were drawn from that table, and D and trimming were deduced from the DNA. The data contain around 130,000 clones, 84% of them seen just once; the ten biggest clones take up more than 1.2%.

The TCR sequence derives from a man aged 55 to 70 with acute or convalescent COVID-19. The chain couples TRBV2 to TRBJ1-5; no definite D call. The specimen sequenced was peripheral blood. The CDR3: CASSPEEGRQPQHF. The DNA for the CDR3 is TGTGCCAGCAGCCCCGAGGAGGGCAGACAGCCCCAGCATTTT.